This TCR beta chain was identified during a study of beta chain features in type 1 diabetes (dated by TCRdb to the late 2010s). A note on the overall study: Mean age, gender distribution, total cell number and subset yield were not different between patients and healthy donors. A total of approximately 99,000,000 sorted cells were examined across all samples, and RNA yield correlated strongly with the number of cells per subset. In the study, TCRB repertoires of sorted circulating CD4+ T cell subsets from recently diagnosed type 1 diabetes patients were compared with those of matched healthy donors. Whereas all 30 or so donors provided naive and central memory subsets, regulatory and stem cell-like memory subsets were isolated from just 8 patients and about 8 healthy donors. The full study reports these points: A moderate but significant shortening of TCRB CDR3 length was observed in type 1 diabetes patients in all four CD4+ subsets. The naive, central memory and regulatory TCRB repertoires appeared to resemble one another more closely among patients than among healthy donors. Patients with type 1 diabetes made fewer insertions and deleted more nucleotides at VDJ recombination sites, implying thymic rearrangement abnormalities. PCR might favor shorter templates, but patient and control samples were amplified and corrected together, so any skew would affect both groups equally. Only small numbers of individuals were included in the HLA sub-analyses, which left unresolved whether HLA type had any influence on TCRB rearrangement. Because cDNA was sequenced instead of genomic DNA, highly expressing activated cells could be over-represented, though the groups showed no difference in activation or CD3 levels.

The V and J ends are trimmed by 0 bases and 3 bases, leaving 18 bases between them. Per the germline V gene (reference sequence), LNHNV is the CDR1 and YYDKDF is the CDR2. The CDR3 sequence holds 17 residues, the cysteine and phenylalanine included. Only the CDR3 DNA is retained, 51 bases long and in frame from the first base. Each donor gave one peripheral blood draw, approximately 120 mL on average, collected into heparinised tubes. Using a panel that included CD45RO, CCR7, CD25, CD127, CD95 and CD27, naive, central memory, regulatory and stem cell-like memory CD4+ T cells were sorted on a BD FACSAria II. A purity above 95% was achieved for all sorted populations. PBMCs were isolated right away by Lymphoprep density gradient centrifugation and were stained directly, without culture. To minimize batch effects, samples were stained and sorted in pairs, one healthy donor with one patient per experiment.

The entire amount of isolated RNA was reverse transcribed using the High Capacity cDNA Reverse Transcription Kit, so the sequenced TCRB transcripts were expressed ones. Deep immunoSEQ sequencing was applied to naive, central memory and regulatory T cell samples, giving an average of approximately 4 million total reads per sample. Sorted cells were lysed in RLT buffer, and RNA was extracted using DNase-treated RNeasy Micro or Mini kits according to cell number. Each cell subset was processed separately to prevent cross-contamination, with patient and healthy donor samples processed together. Using the immunoSEQ multiplex PCR, TCRB sequences were amplified from cDNA into 87-bp fragments spanning the CDR3 region. Amplicons were sequenced on the Illumina HiSeq platform. On the study's bioinformatics: PCR bias was corrected computationally using synthetic template baselines, and reads within Hamming distance 2 were collapsed, with unmergeable singletons discarded. Reads were aligned to IMGT to assign V, D and J genes, CDR3 length, and insertions or deletions at six rearrangement sites. Within each subset, clonotype counts were normalized to the number of sorted cells before true diversity and Gini coefficients were calculated with the tcR R package. The overlap coefficient, calculated on TCRB nucleotide sequences, was used to quantify repertoire sharing. As a proxy for the pre-selection repertoire, out-of-frame TCRB sequences from naive cells were analyzed. The source is immuneACCESS, and TCRdb retained only in-frame sequences with V and J called. Part of the clones is not carried over; for the studies checked, unresolved V genes explain less than half of this, and the remainder is unexplained. V and J calls and clone size are copied from that table; D and trimming were computed from the DNA. The sample yields around 430,000 clones; approximately 30% were counted once. The ten top clones hold roughly 0.06% of the sample.

This clone has a handful of counts. Its antigen specificity is not known. Base qualities were left out, and no much larger clone turns up one base away. Sequenced material: naive CD4+ T cells from blood. The sample's cell subset or site label, decoded: true naive CD4+ T cells. The V and J genes are TRBV15 and TRBJ2-7; the D gene is not confidently resolved. The sequence was collected from a man younger than 35 in good health. CDR3 reads: CATSRDNGRGFHYEQYF. The DNA sequence is TGTGCCACCAGCAGAGATAACGGCCGAGGCTTTCACTACGAGCAGTACTTC. Extended through the reference TRBV15 and TRBJ2-7 proteins, this CDR3 yields the full variable domain: DAMVIQNPRYQVTQFGKPVTLSCSQTLNHNVMYWYQQKSSQAPKLLFHYYDKDFNNEADTPDNFQSRRPNTSFCFLDIRSPGLGDTAMYLCATSRDNGRGFHYEQYFGPGTRLTVT.